This T cell receptor (beta chain) was documented in a study of T cells in Graves' hyperthyroidism and ophthalmopathy. This clonotype has a count of ten or more. Amplification of TCR beta CDR3 regions was performed using RNA transcripts as template. The primer set for the first-round RT-PCR of the TCR CDR3 was HTBI. A single record per CDR3 protein comes from TCRdb applying MiXCR to the multiplex PCR reads. The table includes approximately 300,000 distinct CDR3 sequences, around 20% detected once. Using roughly 9.4 ml of fresh peripheral blood, PBMCs were prepared. This CDR3 spans 14 amino acids. The germline V gene has CDR1 SGHRS and CDR2 YFSETQ. Between the trimmed V and J ends, which lost 4 bases and 3 bases, there was a span of 13 bases.

The sample consisted of blood. The chain combines TRBV5-1 with TRBJ1-1; TRBD1 might be the D (6 bases). This receptor was identified in a man between 50 and 59 years old with Graves' ophthalmopathy. DNA for the CDR3: TGCGCCAGCAGCGCCTTAGGGGGGGACACTGAAGCTTTCTTT. It translates to CASSALGGDTEAFF.